The clone carrying this TCR beta chain was seen just once. The sample holds other DNA sequences that translate to the same CDR3. Trimming at V came to 0 bases and at J to 8 bases, leaving 1 base not matched to a gene. Germline CDR1 reads MGHRA; CDR2 reads YSYEKL. This CDR3 is built from 15 residues. Per the original data handling: Estimated nucleated cell counts came from reference gene primer amplification. Sequenced by immunoSEQ multiplex PCR; TCRdb stores in-frame clones only, minus some. The DNA gave D and trimming, while V, J and clone size come from that table. This sample has roughly 190,000 clones; around nine tenths occur once, and the top ten carry 6.2%. This sample is drawn from a study of blood T cell repertoires in COVID-19. Study at large: Material from acute and convalescent COVID-19 was sourced from the United States, Italy and Spain. T cells, B-cell-depleted T cells, or PBMCs provided the cDNA or gDNA that served as material.

This TCR was sampled from a woman aged 40-49 years who had recovered from COVID-19. The V call is TRBV4-1, the J call TRBJ1-4; 12 nucleotides align to TRBD1. The sequencing input was peripheral blood. CDR3 amino acids: CASSQDGTGGEKLFF. For the CDR3, the DNA is TGCGCCAGCAGCCAAGATGGGACAGGGGGCGAAAAACTGTTTTTT.